The rows below give T cell receptor beta chains drawn from one sample of a study of cytomegalovirus exposure and HLA in healthy donors. Data came from immunoSEQ multiplex PCR; TCRdb stores just in-frame clones and leaves some out. Here the sample spans about 150,000 clones, 79% being singletons. The sample taken for sequencing was PBMCs. The receptors were sampled from a male donor in good health and CMV-seronegative. Each CDR3 is given with its conserved first and last residue. The order of the fields is V gene, J gene, clone size, D gene, CDR3 protein, CDR3 DNA. A D gene is named only where the DNA matches it firmly. Not all rows give a size; the values are once, few, many and, for expanded clones, a class.

v_call: TRBV5-4
j_call: TRBJ2-5
clone_size: NA
d_call: NA
cdr3_aa: CASSLGDYQETQYF
cdr3_nt: TGTGCCAGCAGCTTGGGGGACTACCAAGAGACCCAGTACTTC

v_call: TRBV9
j_call: TRBJ2-7
clone_size: NA
d_call: NA
cdr3_aa: CASSSSTGHSYEQYF
cdr3_nt: TGTGCCAGCAGCTCTTCGACAGGCCACTCCTACGAGCAGTACTTC

v_call: TRBV27
j_call: TRBJ1-5
clone_size: NA
d_call: NA
cdr3_aa: CASRLGQHSNQPQHF
cdr3_nt: TGTGCCAGCAGGCTCGGACAGCATAGCAATCAGCCCCAGCATTTT

v_call: TRBV4-3
j_call: TRBJ2-7
clone_size: NA
d_call: NA
cdr3_aa: CASSQVEGTYEQYF
cdr3_nt: TGCGCCAGCAGCCAAGTAGAGGGAACCTACGAGCAGTACTTC

v_call: TRBV9
j_call: TRBJ2-5
clone_size: NA
d_call: TRBD2
cdr3_aa: CASSVSGGALETQYF
cdr3_nt: TGTGCCAGCAGCGTTAGCGGGGGGGCGTTGGAGACCCAGTACTTC

v_call: TRBV2
j_call: TRBJ1-1
clone_size: NA
d_call: NA
cdr3_aa: CASQGGWDTEAFF
cdr3_nt: TGTGCCAGCCAGGGTGGGTGGGACACTGAAGCTTTCTTT

v_call: TRBV7-9
j_call: TRBJ2-7
clone_size: NA
d_call: NA
cdr3_aa: CASSLSGTPYEQYF
cdr3_nt: TGTGCCAGCAGCTTATCCGGGACACCTTACGAGCAGTACTTC

v_call: TRBV13
j_call: TRBJ1-2
clone_size: few
d_call: NA
cdr3_aa: CASSLGGSGSTNYGYTF
cdr3_nt: TGTGCCAGCAGCTTAGGGGGTTCAGGATCAACTAACTATGGCTACACCTTC

v_call: TRBV7-2
j_call: TRBJ1-2
clone_size: NA
d_call: TRBD1
cdr3_aa: CASSQRQGVRYGYTF
cdr3_nt: TGTGCCAGCAGCCAAAGACAGGGGGTGAGGTATGGCTACACCTTC

v_call: TRBV10-2
j_call: TRBJ2-1
clone_size: few
d_call: NA
cdr3_aa: CASSGRGLEQFF
cdr3_nt: TGCGCCAGCAGTGGCCGGGGGTTAGAGCAGTTCTTC

v_call: TRBV7-6
j_call: TRBJ2-4
clone_size: NA
d_call: NA
cdr3_aa: CASSPGNFLIAKNIQYF
cdr3_nt: TGTGCCAGCAGCCCAGGGAACTTTCTCATAGCCAAAAACATTCAGTACTTC

v_call: TRBV14
j_call: TRBJ2-5
clone_size: NA
d_call: TRBD2
cdr3_aa: CASSGRGRVETQYF
cdr3_nt: TGTGCCAGCAGCGGTAGAGGGAGGGTAGAGACCCAGTACTTC

v_call: TRBV9
j_call: TRBJ2-2
clone_size: NA
d_call: TRBD2
cdr3_aa: CASSVGGLALTGELFF
cdr3_nt: TGTGCCAGCAGCGTAGGTGGACTAGCGCTAACCGGGGAGCTGTTTTTT

v_call: TRBV6-6
j_call: TRBJ1-2
clone_size: NA
d_call: NA
cdr3_aa: CASTKGEGSYYGYTF
cdr3_nt: TGTGCCAGCACCAAAGGGGAGGGCTCGTACTATGGCTACACCTTC

v_call: TRBV19
j_call: TRBJ1-2
clone_size: NA
d_call: TRBD1
cdr3_aa: CASSMSPGTANYGYTF
cdr3_nt: TGTGCCAGTAGTATGAGTCCCGGGACAGCTAACTATGGCTACACCTTC

v_call: TRBV6-6
j_call: TRBJ2-7
clone_size: few
d_call: NA
cdr3_aa: CASRDSRYEQYF
cdr3_nt: TGTGCCAGCAGGGACAGCCGCTACGAGCAGTACTTC

v_call: TRBV5-1
j_call: TRBJ2-5
clone_size: NA
d_call: NA
cdr3_aa: CASSLSGSGTQYF
cdr3_nt: TGCGCCAGCAGCTTGTCAGGGTCAGGAACCCAGTACTTC

v_call: TRBV19
j_call: TRBJ1-5
clone_size: NA
d_call: NA
cdr3_aa: CASSAIQGQPQHF
cdr3_nt: TGTGCCAGTAGTGCAATCCAGGGGCAGCCCCAGCATTTT

v_call: TRBV11-2
j_call: TRBJ2-5
clone_size: NA
d_call: NA
cdr3_aa: CASSLGAAQETQYF
cdr3_nt: TGTGCCAGCAGCTTAGGGGCAGCCCAAGAGACCCAGTACTTC

v_call: TRBV5-4
j_call: TRBJ2-1
clone_size: NA
d_call: TRBD1
cdr3_aa: CASSFSGQGANEQFF
cdr3_nt: TGTGCCAGCAGCTTTTCAGGACAGGGGGCTAATGAGCAGTTCTTC

v_call: TRBV18
j_call: TRBJ1-4
clone_size: NA
d_call: TRBD1
cdr3_aa: CASSPGTVEKLFF
cdr3_nt: TGTGCCAGCTCACCAGGGACAGTTGAAAAACTGTTTTTT

v_call: TRBV19
j_call: TRBJ2-1
clone_size: NA
d_call: TRBD2
cdr3_aa: CASSLAGGPYNEQFF
cdr3_nt: TGTGCCAGTAGTTTAGCGGGGGGGCCCTACAATGAGCAGTTCTTC

v_call: TRBV7-2
j_call: TRBJ1-6
clone_size: few
d_call: TRBD1
cdr3_aa: CASSSRIGQGYHF
cdr3_nt: TGTGCCAGCAGCTCCCGAATTGGACAGGGCTATCACTTT

v_call: TRBV9
j_call: TRBJ2-3
clone_size: NA
d_call: NA
cdr3_aa: CASTPQFSSDTQYF
cdr3_nt: TGTGCCAGCACGCCACAGTTCTCATCAGATACGCAGTATTTT

v_call: TRBV6-6
j_call: TRBJ2-1
clone_size: NA
d_call: TRBD1
cdr3_aa: CASFSTGFSYNEQFF
cdr3_nt: TGTGCCAGCTTCTCGACAGGGTTCTCCTACAATGAGCAGTTCTTC

v_call: TRBV30
j_call: TRBJ2-3
clone_size: NA
d_call: NA
cdr3_aa: CACDRRHTQYF
cdr3_nt: TGTGCCTGCGACCGGCGGCATACGCAGTATTTT

v_call: TRBV7-3
j_call: TRBJ2-1
clone_size: NA
d_call: TRBD1
cdr3_aa: CASSSQGAAYNEQFF
cdr3_nt: TGTGCCAGCAGCTCTCAGGGGGCGGCCTACAATGAGCAGTTCTTC

v_call: TRBV18
j_call: TRBJ1-5
clone_size: NA
d_call: TRBD1
cdr3_aa: CASSPDRVGNQPQHF
cdr3_nt: TGTGCCAGCTCACCGGACAGGGTGGGCAATCAGCCCCAGCATTTT

v_call: TRBV10-1
j_call: TRBJ1-6
clone_size: NA
d_call: NA
cdr3_aa: CASRNRAPYNSPLHF
cdr3_nt: TGCGCCAGCAGAAACAGGGCCCCCTATAATTCACCCCTCCACTTT